The 30 T cell receptor beta chains below all came from one sample that was sequenced in a study of blood T cell repertoires in COVID-19. TCRdb keeps only in-frame clones here, not all; method: immunoSEQ multiplex PCR. The sample consists of roughly 42,000 clones, 80% to 90% of them appearing once. Material: peripheral blood. These receptors originate from a man aged 30 to 39 with active or convalescent COVID-19.

The genes are TRBV19 and TRBJ1-5; unclear D gene. This CDR3 comprises 14 residues. CDR1 is LNHDA and CDR2 is SQIVND in the germline V gene (reference sequence). Trimming took off 8 bases at V and 6 bases at J, with 17 bases between the two ends. The CDR3 sequence: CASGRAGRGQPQHF. The CDR3 coding sequence is TGTGCCAGTGGGAGGGCAGGTCGGGGTCAGCCCCAGCATTTT.

This clone was observed a handful of times. The genes are TRBV7-9 and TRBJ2-5, with 8 bases that match TRBD2. The V gene's germline CDR1 is SEHNR and CDR2 FQNEAQ (reference sequence). The CDR3 runs 17 residues. Unmatched junction bases numbered 12, after V lost 5 bases and J lost 1 base. CDR3 sequence: CASSPLRSSGSQETQYF. The CDR3, as DNA: TGTGCCAGCAGCCCCCTTAGGTCCAGCGGGAGCCAAGAGACCCAGTACTTC.

The genes are TRBV6-5 and TRBJ2-1; D remains ambiguous. The germline V and J ends were trimmed by 7 bases and 0 bases, with 10 bases remaining between them. This CDR3 has 14 amino acids. From germline, CDR1 is MNHEY and CDR2 SVGAGI. The CDR3 is CASIPLSSYNEQFF. Here the CDR3 DNA reads TGTGCCAGCATCCCCCTTAGCTCCTACAATGAGCAGTTCTTC.

The chain uses TRBV7-2 and TRBJ1-6, with D possibly matching TRBD1 (5 bases). The CDR3 extends over 16 amino acids. V was trimmed by 6 bases and J by 0 bases, leaving 12 bases between them. CDR1 SGHTA and CDR2 FQGNSA come from the germline V gene. In DNA, the CDR3 is TGTGCCAGCAGGCGTCAGGGAAGCTCCTATAATTCACCCCTCCACTTT. Amino acids: CASRRQGSSYNSPLHF.

This clone was counted a single time. The rearrangement uses TRBV2 and TRBJ1-1, with D possibly being TRBD1 (6 bases). The germline CDR1 and CDR2 sequences are SNHLY and FYNNEI. The CDR3 sequence is 13 residues long. Trimming took off 6 bases at V and 11 bases at J, with 19 bases between the two ends. The CDR3 DNA follows: TGTGCCAGCAGCTTCCTGGGACACCCCCGGGCTTTCTTT. The encoded protein is CASSFLGHPRAFF. The full variable domain, its missing parts supplied by reference TRBV2 and TRBJ1-1, is EPEVTQTPSHQVTQMGQEVILRCVPISNHLYFYWYRQILGQKVEFLVSFYNNEISEKSEIFDDQFSVERPDGSNFTLKIRSTKLEDSAMYFCASSFLGHPRAFFGQGTRLTVV.

V is TRBV19 and J is TRBJ2-4; D possibly corresponds to TRBD1 (6 bases). V dropped 4 bases and J dropped 0 bases, with 10 bases sitting between them. Germline V gene data show CDR1 as LNHDA and CDR2 as SQIVND (reference sequence). The CDR3 sequence is 15 residues long. CDR3 amino acids: CASSSGQLAKNIQYF. DNA of the CDR3: TGTGCCAGTAGTAGTGGACAGTTAGCCAAAAACATTCAGTACTTC. The full variable domain, rest sourced from reference TRBV19 and TRBJ2-4, is DGGITQSPKYLFRKEGQNVTLSCEQNLNHDAMYWYRQDPGQGLRLIYYSQIVNDFQKGDIAEGYSVSREKKESFPLTVTSAQKNPTAFYLCASSSGQLAKNIQYFGAGTRLSVL.

The rearrangement joins TRBV19 to TRBJ2-4, with D uncertain. CDR1 LNHDA and CDR2 SQIVND come from the germline V gene (reference sequence). The CDR3 loop spans 13 amino acids. V was shortened by 3 bases and J by 5 bases, with 8 bases between the two germline ends. The CDR3 nucleotides are TGTGCCAGTAGTATTATTGAGGAAAACATTCAGTACTTC. Amino acid sequence: CASSIIEENIQYF.

This clone was counted a few times. This sequence joins TRBV2 and TRBJ1-4; TRBD1 matches 9 bases. The CDR3 covers 15 residues. Germline-derived CDR1 and CDR2 are SNHLY and FYNNEI. V dropped 6 bases and J dropped 2; count of bases not matched to a gene: 4. The CDR3 DNA sequence: TGTGCCAGCAGACACGGACAGGGGACTAATGAAAAACTGTTTTTT. Residues: CASRHGQGTNEKLFF.

The genes are TRBV6-5 and TRBJ2-3, with a tentative D call TRBD1 (5 bases). The CDR3 is 15 residues long. Germline V CDR1 and CDR2: MNHEY, SVGAGI. The V and J ends lost 6 bases and 3 bases respectively, with 16 bases between them. CDR3 DNA: TGTGCCAGCAGCTCCCAAGACAGACAAACAGATACGCAGTATTTT. Translated: CASSSQDRQTDTQYF.

The genes are TRBV25-1 and TRBJ1-1, with D perhaps matching TRBD1 (5 bases). CDR3 length equals 16 residues. The germline V gene has CDR1 MGHDK and CDR2 SYGVNS. V lost 5 bases to trimming and J lost 2 bases, with 18 bases between them. CDR3 in amino acids: CASSSSGGSGNTEAFF. Here the CDR3 DNA reads TGTGCCAGCAGTTCTTCCGGGGGGTCGGGAAACACTGAAGCTTTCTTT.

The chain has TRBV7-9 and TRBJ1-2; D may be TRBD1 (5 bases). The V end was cut by 2 bases, the J end by 7 bases, with 14 bases between. CDR1 and CDR2 from the germline V gene are SEHNR and FQNEAQ (reference sequence). The length of the CDR3 is 14 residues. CDR3 sequence (DNA): TGTGCCAGCAGCTTACCAGGGTTATGGCCTGGCTACACCTTC. It codes for CASSLPGLWPGYTF.

This chain joins TRBV27 and TRBJ2-7; 9 nucleotides match TRBD2. The CDR3 length is 13 residues. V was clipped by 10 bases and J by 6 bases; unmatched bases: 10. CDR1 and CDR2 (germline): MNHEY, SMNVEV (reference sequence). As DNA, the CDR3 is TGTGCCACCTCAAGCGGGGGGCGTGGCGAGCAGTACTTC. Residues: CATSSGGRGEQYF.

The V call is TRBV19, the J call TRBJ1-6; no definite D call. Germline V CDR1 and CDR2: LNHDA, SQIVND (reference sequence). Trimming took 3 bases from V and 10 from J, leaving 10 bases between them. CDR3 length equals 13 residues. CDR3 sequence: CASSIPGRSPLHF. The CDR3 nucleotides read TGTGCCAGTAGTATCCCGGGGAGGTCACCCCTCCACTTT.

J is TRBJ1-4 and V is TRBV7-8; the D gene is possibly TRBD1 (6 bases). This CDR3 region has 17 residues. Germline values: CDR1 SGHVS, CDR2 FQNEAQ. V gave up 1 base and J gave up 0 bases, with 12 bases separating them. In DNA, the CDR3 is TGTGCCAGCAGCTTAGGGACAGCAAGCACAACTAATGAAAAACTGTTTTTT. Amino acids: CASSLGTASTTNEKLFF.

The genes are TRBV9 and TRBJ2-6; 8 nucleotides align to TRBD2. The CDR3 consists of 15 residues. Trimming took 4 bases from V and 5 from J; bases not matched to a gene: 5. Germline V lookup: CDR1 SGDLS, CDR2 YYNGEE. As DNA, the CDR3 is TGTGCCAGCAGCACCCGGACTAGCAGGGCCAACGTCCTGACTTTC. This gives the protein CASSTRTSRANVLTF.

This sequence joins TRBV2 and TRBJ2-7, with 10 bases fitting TRBD2. Germline CDR1 SNHLY, CDR2 FYNNEI. This CDR3 has 15 residues. After removal of 4 bases from V and 3 bases from J, the junction contained 6 bases not matched to a gene. The CDR3 sequence: CASSGLAGDLYEQYF. The CDR3 nucleotides are TGTGCCAGCAGTGGCCTAGCGGGGGACCTCTACGAGCAGTACTTC.

The CDR3 nucleotides read TGTGCCAGTAGTATAATCCGGGAAGCTAACTATGGCTACACCTTC. Its translation is CASSIIREANYGYTF. V and J are TRBV19 and TRBJ1-2; D is unresolved. Trimming took 2 bases from V and 0 from J, leaving 10 bases between them. This CDR3 has 15 residues. Germline-derived CDR1 and CDR2 are LNHDA and SQIVND (reference sequence).

The CDR3, as DNA: TGTGCCACCAGTGATCCAGGACAGCAAGAGACCCAGTACTTC. Amino acids: CATSDPGQQETQYF. This chain connects TRBV24-1 to TRBJ2-5; TRBD1 is a possible D gene (6 bases). V dropped 3 bases and J dropped 2 bases, with 9 bases sitting between them. CDR3 length equals 14 residues. The germline V gene has CDR1 KGHDR and CDR2 SFDVKD.

The chain joins TRBV6-5 to TRBJ1-5; 9 positions match TRBD1. Germline values: CDR1 MNHEY, CDR2 SVGAGI. V lost 7 bases to trimming and J lost 9 bases; unmatched junction nucleotides: 10. The CDR3 is 14 amino acids. The CDR3 DNA reads TGTGCCAGCAAGCGGGACAGGGAGATCGGGCCCCAGCATTTT. Translated: CASKRDREIGPQHF.

This clone was seen a single time. The chain has TRBV3-1 (or the pseudogene TRBV3-2) and TRBJ1-1; D is unclear. From germline, CDR1 is LGHDT and CDR2 YNNKEL (reference sequence). Trimming cost V 7 bases and J 0 bases, with 9 bases left between them. The CDR3 spans 13 residues. The DNA for the CDR3 is TGTGCCAGCAACCGGGGTCTGAACACTGAAGCTTTCTTT. Translating gives CASNRGLNTEAFF.

The genes are TRBV25-1 and TRBJ2-7; D call uncertain. CDR1 is MGHDK and CDR2 is SYGVNS in the germline V gene. V lost 3 bases to trimming and J lost 10 bases, with 10 bases between them. This CDR3 is 11 amino acids long. The CDR3 region has the DNA TGTGCCAGCAGTGATGGGCTTCGACAGTACGTC. Its translation is CASSDGLRQYV.

This clone was observed a few times. The gene calls are TRBV19 and TRBJ2-3, with 11 bases matching TRBD2. CDR1 is LNHDA and CDR2 is SQIVND in the germline V gene (reference sequence). With 7 bases clipped from V and 2 bases from J, the junction kept 8 bases outside the gene matches. This CDR3 spans 16 amino acids. The CDR3 loop reads CASTPSGRMVTDTQYF. The DNA for the CDR3 is TGTGCCAGTACGCCTAGCGGGAGGATGGTCACAGATACGCAGTATTTT. Variable domain in full (rest from reference TRBV19 and TRBJ2-3): DGGITQSPKYLFRKEGQNVTLSCEQNLNHDAMYWYRQDPGQGLRLIYYSQIVNDFQKGDIAEGYSVSREKKESFPLTVTSAQKNPTAFYLCASTPSGRMVTDTQYFGPGTRLTVL.

The rearrangement joins TRBV5-4 to TRBJ2-5, with D perhaps TRBD1 (6 bases). From germline, CDR1 is SGHNT and CDR2 YYREEE (reference sequence). This CDR3 is 15 amino acids long. V lost 0 bases and J 1 base, leaving 10 bases between the germline ends. The CDR3 reads CASSLGGQRQETQYF. The CDR3 DNA reads TGTGCCAGCAGCTTGGGTGGACAGCGCCAAGAGACCCAGTACTTC.

For the CDR3, the DNA is TGTGCCAGCAGCCTCCAGGGTAACTATGGCTACACCTTC. Encoded protein: CASSLQGNYGYTF. The genes are TRBV2 and TRBJ1-2; TRBD1 is a possible D gene (5 bases). Germline CDR1 SNHLY, CDR2 FYNNEI. This CDR3 contains 13 residues. Trimming removed 6 bases from V and 1 base from J, with 9 bases in between.

The chain recombines TRBV24-1 with TRBJ1-5; 10 bases agree with TRBD1. V gave up 3 bases and J gave up 1 base; unmatched junction bases: 5. The CDR3 loop spans 17 amino acids. Germline-derived CDR1 and CDR2 are KGHDR and SFDVKD. The CDR3 nucleotides read TGTGCCACCAGTGATCACCTGACAGGGGGCAGCAATCAGCCCCAGCATTTT. Translation: CATSDHLTGGSNQPQHF.

The chain employs TRBV6-2 or TRBV6-3 and TRBJ1-6, with D tentatively TRBD1 (5 bases). Germline CDR1 reads MNHEY; CDR2 reads SVGEGT. The CDR3 consists of 14 residues. Trimming pared 4 bases from V and 10 bases from J, leaving 14 bases between. The CDR3 nucleotides are TGTGCCAGCAGTTCTGATCAGGGCATGTCACCCCTCCACTTT. Residues: CASSSDQGMSPLHF.

This clone was detected a few times. This chain links TRBV27 with TRBJ1-1; D unresolved. Germline V gives CDR1 MNHEY, CDR2 SMNVEV (reference sequence). The CDR3 runs 13 residues. Trimming shortened V by 1 base and J by 1 base, and 4 bases separated the two germline ends. For the CDR3, the DNA is TGTGCCAGCAGTTTATTCCGGAACACTGAAGCTTTCTTT. Translation: CASSLFRNTEAFF.

The rearrangement joins TRBV5-1 to TRBJ2-5; 9 nucleotides agree with TRBD1. The J segment lost 4 bases and the V segment lost 4 bases, leaving 5 bases of the junction unmatched. CDR3 length equals 14 residues. Germline V CDR1 and CDR2: SGHRS, YFSETQ. CDR3 in amino acids: CASSRQGVRETQYF. CDR3 DNA: TGCGCCAGCAGCCGACAGGGGGTAAGAGAGACCCAGTACTTC.

The genes are TRBV14 and TRBJ2-1; D remains ambiguous. CDR1 is SGHDN, CDR2 FVKESK, per germline. The CDR3 spans 11 residues. V was cut by 4 bases and J by 7 bases, with 5 bases left in between. CDR3 DNA sequence: TGTGCCAGCAGCCGCCAGAATGAGCAGTTCTTC. Translation gives CASSRQNEQFF.

V usage is TRBV11-1 and J usage is TRBJ2-7; D is perhaps TRBD1 (5 bases). The CDR3 is made up of 12 amino acids. Trimming pared 3 bases from V and 5 bases from J, leaving 8 bases between. From germline, CDR1 is SGHAT and CDR2 FQDESV (reference sequence). In nucleotides, the CDR3 is TGTGCCAGCAGCTTTAGGGGCAACGAGCAGTACGTC. This codes for CASSFRGNEQYV.